A selection of T cell receptor beta chains follows, all from one sample in a study of blood T cell repertoires in COVID-19. The protocol was immunoSEQ multiplex PCR, while the TCRdb copy is restricted to in-frame clones and leaves out a portion. In the table there are around 250,000 clones, approximately 84% of which are singletons. Sequencing input: peripheral blood. Receptors were obtained from a woman aged 80 or over with acute or convalescent COVID-19. Both conserved end residues are part of each CDR3. The D gene is left open where the match is weak. A row's size may be missing; if present it is once, few, many or a size class.

TRBD2	TRBV6-5	-	TRBJ2-7	TGTGCCAGCAGTTTGGGCGGGAGTACGTCCTACGAGCAGTACTTC	CASSLGGSTSYEQYF
TRBD2	TRBV5-4	-	TRBJ2-5	TGTGCCAGCAGACTGACTAGCGGGAGTGAGACCCAGTACTTC	CASRLTSGSETQYF
-	TRBV20-1	once	TRBJ2-7	TGCAGTGCTAGTACTCCCAACTGGGAGCAGTACTTC	CSASTPNWEQYF
TRBD2	TRBV18	-	TRBJ2-7	TGTGCCAGCTCACCCGGACTAGCGGCACTCTACGAGCAGTACTTC	CASSPGLAALYEQYF
-	TRBV2	-	TRBJ2-7	TGTGCCAGCAGGACGGACTATTTACGCTGGGACTTC	CASRTDYLRWDF
TRBD2	TRBV7-2	-	TRBJ2-5	TGTGCCAGCAGCTTAGTCGGGGGGGAGACCCAGTACTTC	CASSLVGGETQYF
-	TRBV21-1	few	TRBJ2-1	TGTGCCAGCCTGACTTCAAGGCGAACCTCAAGCTCCTACAATGAGCAGTTCTTC	CASLTSRRTSSSYNEQFF
TRBD1	TRBV3-1/TRBV3-2	-	TRBJ1-2	TGTGCCAGCAGCCTAATCCCGGGACAGGGAGGGAAATCGAACTATGGCTACACCTTC	CASSLIPGQGGKSNYGYTF
-	TRBV19	-	TRBJ1-5	TGTGCCAGTAGTATCCCAGGGAGGTGGTATCAGCCCCAGCATTTT	CASSIPGRWYQPQHF
-	TRBV12-5	-	TRBJ2-3	TGTGCTAGTGGACTTGGACACGCGAACACAGATACGCAGTATTTT	CASGLGHANTDTQYF
TRBD2	TRBV4-1	once	TRBJ2-3	TGCGCCAGCAGCCAAGGGACTAGCGGGGCAGCCCCGTATTTT	CASSQGTSGAAPYF
TRBD2	TRBV5-4	-	TRBJ2-1	TGTGCCAGCAGCTTGGGACTAGCGGACTACAATGAGCAGTTCTTC	CASSLGLADYNEQFF
-	TRBV18	-	TRBJ1-3	TGTGCCAGCTCACCATTGGAGGGAGTCTCTGGAAACACCATATATTTT	CASSPLEGVSGNTIYF
TRBD1	TRBV11-1	-	TRBJ2-1	TGTGCCAGCAGCCAAACCCGGACAGGAGTCGGTGAGCAGTTCTTC	CASSQTRTGVGEQFF
TRBD1	TRBV18	-	TRBJ1-1	TGTGCCAGCTCAGGGACAGGGTACACTGAAGCTTTCTTT	CASSGTGYTEAFF
-	TRBV6-5	-	TRBJ1-2	TGTGCCAGCAGTTACTCCCGGGGGGGGGCAGGCTACACCTTC	CASSYSRGGAGYTF
TRBD1	TRBV7-2	-	TRBJ2-7	TGTGCCAGCAGCTTATTTGGGACAGGAGCCTACGAGCAGTACTTC	CASSLFGTGAYEQYF
TRBD1	TRBV10-3	-	TRBJ1-4	TGTGCCATCAGTAAGACAGGGGGATTGACTAATGAAAAACTGTTTTTT	CAISKTGGLTNEKLFF
TRBD2	TRBV6-2/TRBV6-3	-	TRBJ2-3	TGTGCCAGCAGTTTAGGCGGGACTAGCGGGATGACAGATACGCAGTATTTT	CASSLGGTSGMTDTQYF
-	TRBV28	-	TRBJ1-2	TGTGCCAGCAGAGAACAGGGAGCACGGGGTTCTAACTATGGCTACACCTTC	CASREQGARGSNYGYTF
TRBD2	TRBV5-1	-	TRBJ2-5	TGCGCCAGCAGCTTGGACTCTCTGGCGGGGGGAGGAGAGACCCAGTACTTC	CASSLDSLAGGGETQYF
TRBD1	TRBV4-3	-	TRBJ2-3	TGCGCCAGCAGCCAATACAGGGGATTTACAGATACGCAGTATTTT	CASSQYRGFTDTQYF
TRBD1	TRBV7-3	-	TRBJ1-2	TGTGCCAGCAGCCCACAGGGGAACTATGGCTACACCTTC	CASSPQGNYGYTF
-	TRBV5-1	-	TRBJ2-7	TGCGCCAGCAGGTCAGGGCCAGGGGACTCCTACGAGCAGTACTTC	CASRSGPGDSYEQYF
TRBD2	TRBV3-1/TRBV3-2	-	TRBJ2-1	TGTGCCAGCAGCCAACTGGTGGTAGCGGGGGCCCTACCATACAATGAGCAGTTCTTC	CASSQLVVAGALPYNEQFF
-	TRBV6-1	-	TRBJ1-4	TGTGCCAGCAGTGAATGGACTAATCGAGGCGAAAAACTGTTTTTT	CASSEWTNRGEKLFF
-	TRBV7-2	-	TRBJ2-4	TGTGCCAGCAGCTTAGTGGTCGAGAAAAACATTCAGTACTTC	CASSLVVEKNIQYF
TRBD2	TRBV3-1/TRBV3-2	-	TRBJ2-7	TGTGCCAGCAGCCAAGCGTGGCTAGCGGGGGGGCCTGACGAGCAGTACTTC	CASSQAWLAGGPDEQYF
-	TRBV12-3/TRBV12-4	-	TRBJ2-5	TGTGCCAGCAGATCAGGGGCTGAGACCCAGTACTTC	CASRSGAETQYF
-	TRBV19	-	TRBJ1-6	TGTGCCAGTAGTATAGATCCCGGGGCGCGGGGAAATTCACCCCTCCACTTT	CASSIDPGARGNSPLHF
-	TRBV28	-	TRBJ1-3	TGTGCCAGCAGTGAAGTTAGAGATGAGTCTGGAAACACCATATATTTT	CASSEVRDESGNTIYF
-	TRBV4-2	-	TRBJ1-3	TGTGCCAGCAGCCGGGTGGCAGGGGCTGGAAACACCATATATTTT	CASSRVAGAGNTIYF
-	TRBV13	-	TRBJ2-3	TGTGCCAGCAGCTTAAGTGGGAGTGATACGCAGTATTTT	CASSLSGSDTQYF
-	TRBV11-1	-	TRBJ1-6	TGTGCCAGCACCCAGGGAAATTATAATTCACCCCTCCACTTT	CASTQGNYNSPLHF
-	TRBV5-6	-	TRBJ1-2	TGTGCCAGCATACAGATTTCCCACGACTATGGCTACACCTTC	CASIQISHDYGYTF
-	TRBV7-2	-	TRBJ1-2	TGTGCCAGCAGCTCTCTCGTCTATGGCTACACCTTC	CASSSLVYGYTF
TRBD1	TRBV5-1	-	TRBJ1-1	TGCGCCAGCAGCTTGGATCCAAAACAGGGGATCGGCACTGAAGCTTTCTTT	CASSLDPKQGIGTEAFF
-	TRBV19	-	TRBJ1-2	TGTGCCAGTAATATCGGGGGTCCCTATGGCTACACCTTC	CASNIGGPYGYTF
TRBD1	TRBV18	-	TRBJ1-2	TGTGCCAGCTCACCGGGACAGGGGATGGACTATGGCTACACCTTC	CASSPGQGMDYGYTF
TRBD2	TRBV18	-	TRBJ2-5	TGTGCCAGCTCACTACTAGCGGGGGAAGAGACCCAGTACTTC	CASSLLAGEETQYF
TRBD1	TRBV12-5	-	TRBJ1-3	TGTGCTAGTGGTTCACCCGGGACAGGGGGATACACCATATATTTT	CASGSPGTGGYTIYF
TRBD2	TRBV4-1	-	TRBJ2-1	TGCGCCAGCAGCCAATCCGGGGGGGGGCCTTTTGATGAGCAGTTCTTC	CASSQSGGGPFDEQFF